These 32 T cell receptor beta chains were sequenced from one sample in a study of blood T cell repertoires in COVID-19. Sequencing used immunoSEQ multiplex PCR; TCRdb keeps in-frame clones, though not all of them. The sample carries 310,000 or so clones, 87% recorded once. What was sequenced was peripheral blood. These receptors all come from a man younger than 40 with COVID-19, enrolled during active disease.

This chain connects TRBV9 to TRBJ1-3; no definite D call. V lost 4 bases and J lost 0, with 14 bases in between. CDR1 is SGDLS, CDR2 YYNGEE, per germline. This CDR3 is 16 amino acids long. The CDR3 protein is CASSPEGEISGNTIYF. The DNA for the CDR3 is TGTGCCAGCAGCCCCGAGGGAGAAATCTCTGGAAACACCATATATTTT.

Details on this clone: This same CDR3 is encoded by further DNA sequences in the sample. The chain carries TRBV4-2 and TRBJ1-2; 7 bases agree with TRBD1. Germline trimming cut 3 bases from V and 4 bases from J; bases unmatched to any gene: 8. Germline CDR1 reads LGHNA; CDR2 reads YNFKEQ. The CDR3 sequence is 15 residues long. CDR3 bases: TGTGCCAGCAGCCAGGATACCCGGGACAGCTATGGCTACACCTTC. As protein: CASSQDTRDSYGYTF.

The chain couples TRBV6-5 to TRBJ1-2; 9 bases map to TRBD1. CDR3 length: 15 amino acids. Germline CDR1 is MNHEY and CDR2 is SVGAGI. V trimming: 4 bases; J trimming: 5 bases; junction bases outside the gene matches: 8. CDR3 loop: CASSWGDRVWYGYTF. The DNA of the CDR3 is TGTGCCAGCAGTTGGGGGGACAGGGTCTGGTATGGCTACACCTTC.

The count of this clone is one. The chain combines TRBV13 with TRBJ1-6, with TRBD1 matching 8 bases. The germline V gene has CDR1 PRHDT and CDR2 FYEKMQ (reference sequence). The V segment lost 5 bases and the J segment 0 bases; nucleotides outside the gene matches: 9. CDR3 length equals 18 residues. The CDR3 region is CASSGPGQASSYNSPLHF. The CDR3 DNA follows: TGTGCCAGCAGCGGCCCGGGACAGGCGAGCTCCTATAATTCACCCCTCCACTTT.

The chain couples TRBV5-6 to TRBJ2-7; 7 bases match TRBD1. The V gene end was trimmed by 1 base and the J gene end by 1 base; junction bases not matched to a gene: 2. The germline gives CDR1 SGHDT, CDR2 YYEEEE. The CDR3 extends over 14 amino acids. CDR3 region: CASSLWDRSYEQYF. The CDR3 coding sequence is TGTGCCAGCAGCTTGTGGGACAGATCCTACGAGCAGTACTTC.

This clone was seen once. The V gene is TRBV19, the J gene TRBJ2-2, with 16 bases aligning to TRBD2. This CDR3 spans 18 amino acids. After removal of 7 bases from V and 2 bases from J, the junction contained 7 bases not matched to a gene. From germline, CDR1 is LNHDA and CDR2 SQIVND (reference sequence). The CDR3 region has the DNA TGTGCCAGTACCCCGGGACTAGCGGGAGGGCAAAACACCGGGGAGCTGTTTTTT. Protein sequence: CASTPGLAGGQNTGELFF.

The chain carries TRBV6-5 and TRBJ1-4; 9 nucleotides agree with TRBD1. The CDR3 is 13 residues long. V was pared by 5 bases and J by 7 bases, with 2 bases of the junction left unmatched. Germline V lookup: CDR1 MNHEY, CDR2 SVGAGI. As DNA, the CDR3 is TGTGCCAGCAGTCGACAGGGGGGTGAAAAACTGTTTTTT. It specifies CASSRQGGEKLFF.

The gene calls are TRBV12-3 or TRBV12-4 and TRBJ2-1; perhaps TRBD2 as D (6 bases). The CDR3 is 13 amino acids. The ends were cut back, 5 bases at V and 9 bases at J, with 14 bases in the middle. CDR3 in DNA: TGTGCCAGCAGTCCCGGGGGTAGGCCTGAGCAGTTCTTC. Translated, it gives CASSPGGRPEQFF.

Here the CDR3 reads CASSYVGRDQPQHF. The CDR3 DNA reads as TGTGCCAGCAGTTATGTGGGCCGTGATCAGCCCCAGCATTTT. This chain links TRBV6-5 with TRBJ1-5, with D unresolved. V was clipped by 3 bases and J by 5 bases, with 11 bases between them. This CDR3 region has 14 residues. Germline V gene data show CDR1 as MNHEY and CDR2 as SVGAGI.

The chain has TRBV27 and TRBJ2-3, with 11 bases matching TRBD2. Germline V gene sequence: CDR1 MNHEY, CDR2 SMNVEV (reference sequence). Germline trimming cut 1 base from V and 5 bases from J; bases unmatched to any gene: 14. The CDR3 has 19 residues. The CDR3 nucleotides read TGTGCCAGCAGTTTATACTACGCGTACAGTCTAGCGGGAGGAGATACGCAGTATTTT. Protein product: CASSLYYAYSLAGGDTQYF.

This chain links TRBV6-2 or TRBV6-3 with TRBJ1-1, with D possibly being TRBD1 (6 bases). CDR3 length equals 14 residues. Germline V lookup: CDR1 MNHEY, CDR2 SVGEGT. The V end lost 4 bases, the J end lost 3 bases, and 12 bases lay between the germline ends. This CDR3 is CASSWVTGYTEAFF. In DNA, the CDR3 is TGTGCCAGCAGTTGGGTGACAGGTTACACTGAAGCTTTCTTT.

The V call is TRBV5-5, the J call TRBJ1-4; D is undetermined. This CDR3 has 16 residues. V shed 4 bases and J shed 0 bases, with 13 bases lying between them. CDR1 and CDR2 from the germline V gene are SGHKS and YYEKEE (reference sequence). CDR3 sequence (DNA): TGTGCCAGCAGCCATGGCATCCAGGCAACTAATGAAAAACTGTTTTTT. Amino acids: CASSHGIQATNEKLFF.

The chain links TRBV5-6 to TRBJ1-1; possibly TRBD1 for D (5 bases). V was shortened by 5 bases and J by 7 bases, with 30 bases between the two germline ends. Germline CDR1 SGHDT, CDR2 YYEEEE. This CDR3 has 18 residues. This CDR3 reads CASRTTFSRQTGDLEAFF. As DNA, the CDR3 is TGTGCCAGCAGGACCACATTTTCCCGGCAGACGGGGGATCTTGAAGCTTTCTTT.

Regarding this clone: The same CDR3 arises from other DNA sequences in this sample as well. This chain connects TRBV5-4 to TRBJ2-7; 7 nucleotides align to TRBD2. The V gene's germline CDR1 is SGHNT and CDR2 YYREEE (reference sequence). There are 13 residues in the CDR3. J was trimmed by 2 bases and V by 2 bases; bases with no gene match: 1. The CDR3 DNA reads TGTGCCAGCAGCTTAGCGGGAACCTACGAGCAGTACTTC. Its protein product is CASSLAGTYEQYF.

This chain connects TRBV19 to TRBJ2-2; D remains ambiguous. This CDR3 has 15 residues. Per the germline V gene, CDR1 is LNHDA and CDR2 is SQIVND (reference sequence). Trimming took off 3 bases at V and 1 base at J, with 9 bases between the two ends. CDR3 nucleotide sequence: TGTGCCAGTAGTATGAATGCCGGGAACACCGGGGAGCTGTTTTTT. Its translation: CASSMNAGNTGELFF.

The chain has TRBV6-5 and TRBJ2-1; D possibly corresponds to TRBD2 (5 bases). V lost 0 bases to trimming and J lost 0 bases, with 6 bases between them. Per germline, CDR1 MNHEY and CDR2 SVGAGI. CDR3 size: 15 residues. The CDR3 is CASSYSRGSYNEQFF. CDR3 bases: TGTGCCAGCAGTTACTCTCGGGGCTCCTACAATGAGCAGTTCTTC.

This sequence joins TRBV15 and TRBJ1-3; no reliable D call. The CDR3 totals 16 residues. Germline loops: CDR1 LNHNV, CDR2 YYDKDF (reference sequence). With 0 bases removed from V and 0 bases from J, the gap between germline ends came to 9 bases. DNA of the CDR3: TGTGCCACCAGCAGAGATCGCACAAACTCTGGAAACACCATATATTTT. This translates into CATSRDRTNSGNTIYF.

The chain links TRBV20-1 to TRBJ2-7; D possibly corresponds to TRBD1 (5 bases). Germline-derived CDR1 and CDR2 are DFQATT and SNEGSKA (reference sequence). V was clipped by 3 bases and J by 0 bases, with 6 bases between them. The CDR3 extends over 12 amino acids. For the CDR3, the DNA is TGCAGTGCTAGTGACAGCTCCTACGAGCAGTACTTC. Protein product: CSASDSSYEQYF.

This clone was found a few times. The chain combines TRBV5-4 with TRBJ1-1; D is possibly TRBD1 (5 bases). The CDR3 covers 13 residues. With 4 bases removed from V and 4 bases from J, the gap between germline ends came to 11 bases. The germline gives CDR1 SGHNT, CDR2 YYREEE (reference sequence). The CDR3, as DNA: TGTGCCAGCAGCCAGGGTTGGGTCACTGAAGCTTTCTTT. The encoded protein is CASSQGWVTEAFF.

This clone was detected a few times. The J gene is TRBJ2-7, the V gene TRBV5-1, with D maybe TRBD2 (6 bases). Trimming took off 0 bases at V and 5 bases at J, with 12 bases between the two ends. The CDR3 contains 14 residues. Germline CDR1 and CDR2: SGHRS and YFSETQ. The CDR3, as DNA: TGCGCCAGCAGCTTGGGCGGGGTGGAGGACGAGCAGTACTTC. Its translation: CASSLGGVEDEQYF.

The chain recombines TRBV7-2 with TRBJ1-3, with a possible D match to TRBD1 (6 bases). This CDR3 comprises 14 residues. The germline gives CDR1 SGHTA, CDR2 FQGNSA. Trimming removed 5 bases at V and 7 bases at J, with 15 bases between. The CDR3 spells CASSHTGSVNTIYF. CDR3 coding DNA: TGTGCCAGCAGCCACACAGGGAGCGTGAACACCATATATTTT.

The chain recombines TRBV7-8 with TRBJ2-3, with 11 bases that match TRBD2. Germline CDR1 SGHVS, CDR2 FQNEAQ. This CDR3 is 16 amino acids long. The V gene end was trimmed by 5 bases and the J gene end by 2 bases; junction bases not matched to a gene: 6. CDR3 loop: CASSRVAGGITDTQYF. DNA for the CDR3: TGTGCCAGCAGCAGAGTAGCGGGGGGGATCACAGATACGCAGTATTTT.

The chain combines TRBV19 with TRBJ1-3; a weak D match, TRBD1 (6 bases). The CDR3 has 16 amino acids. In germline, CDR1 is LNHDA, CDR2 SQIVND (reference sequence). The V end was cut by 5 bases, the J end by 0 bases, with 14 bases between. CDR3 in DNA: TGTGCCAGTAGTCCCCCCCACAGGGCCTCTGGAAACACCATATATTTT. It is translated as CASSPPHRASGNTIYF.

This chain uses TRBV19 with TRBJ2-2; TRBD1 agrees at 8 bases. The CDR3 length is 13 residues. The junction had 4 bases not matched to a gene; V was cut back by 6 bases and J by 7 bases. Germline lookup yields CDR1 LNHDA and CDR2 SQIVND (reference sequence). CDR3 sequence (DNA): TGTGCCAGTAGCGGACAGGGAGTCGGGGAGCTGTTTTTT. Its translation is CASSGQGVGELFF.

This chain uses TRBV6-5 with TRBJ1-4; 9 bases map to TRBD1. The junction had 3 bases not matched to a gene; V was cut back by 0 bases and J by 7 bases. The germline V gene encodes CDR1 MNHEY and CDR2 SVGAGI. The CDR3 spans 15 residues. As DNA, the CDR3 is TGTGCCAGCAGTTACTCCACAGGGGGCGGTGAAAAACTGTTTTTT. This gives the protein CASSYSTGGGEKLFF.

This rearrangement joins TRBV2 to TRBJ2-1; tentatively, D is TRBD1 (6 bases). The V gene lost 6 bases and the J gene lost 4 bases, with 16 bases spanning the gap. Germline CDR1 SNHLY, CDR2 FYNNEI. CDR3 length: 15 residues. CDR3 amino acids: CASRQGDGAYNEQFF. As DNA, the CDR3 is TGTGCCAGCAGACAGGGTGACGGGGCTTACAATGAGCAGTTCTTC.

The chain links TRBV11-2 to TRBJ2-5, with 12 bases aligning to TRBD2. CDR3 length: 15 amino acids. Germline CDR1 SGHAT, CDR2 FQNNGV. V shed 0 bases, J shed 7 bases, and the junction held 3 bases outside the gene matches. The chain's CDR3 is CASSLDPSGGGTQYF. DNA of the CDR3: TGTGCCAGCAGCTTAGATCCTAGCGGGGGGGGGACCCAGTACTTC.

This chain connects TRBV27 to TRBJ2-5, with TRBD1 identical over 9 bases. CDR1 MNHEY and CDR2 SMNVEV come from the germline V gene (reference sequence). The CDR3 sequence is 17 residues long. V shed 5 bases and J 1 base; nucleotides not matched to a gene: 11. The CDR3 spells CASSLAYRGRFQETQYF. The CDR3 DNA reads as TGTGCCAGCAGTCTCGCATACAGGGGGCGCTTCCAAGAGACCCAGTACTTC.

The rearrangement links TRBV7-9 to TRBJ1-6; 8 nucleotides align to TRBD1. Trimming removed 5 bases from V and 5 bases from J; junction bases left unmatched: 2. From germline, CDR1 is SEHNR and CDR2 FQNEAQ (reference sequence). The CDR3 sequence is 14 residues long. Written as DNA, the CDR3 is TGTGCCAGCAGCCGGGGACAGGATAATTCACCCCTCCACTTT. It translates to CASSRGQDNSPLHF.

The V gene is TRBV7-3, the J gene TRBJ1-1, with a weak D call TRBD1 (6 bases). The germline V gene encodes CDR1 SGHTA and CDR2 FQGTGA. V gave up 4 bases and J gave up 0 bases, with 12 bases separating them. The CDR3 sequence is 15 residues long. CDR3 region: CASSSQGHLNTEAFF. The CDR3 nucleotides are TGTGCCAGCAGCTCCCAGGGGCACTTGAACACTGAAGCTTTCTTT.

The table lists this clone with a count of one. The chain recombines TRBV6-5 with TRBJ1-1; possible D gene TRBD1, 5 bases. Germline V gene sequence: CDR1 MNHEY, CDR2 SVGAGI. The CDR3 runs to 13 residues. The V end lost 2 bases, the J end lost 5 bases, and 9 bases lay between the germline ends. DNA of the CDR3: TGTGCCAGCAGTTACGCAGGGAATACTGAAGCTTTCTTT. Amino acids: CASSYAGNTEAFF.

The CDR3 is CATSRDRGGGEKLFF. The CDR3 region has the DNA TGTGCCACCAGCAGGGACAGGGGAGGGGGTGAAAAACTGTTTTTT. The chain recombines TRBV15 with TRBJ1-4; 9 positions match TRBD1. CDR3 length equals 15 residues. Looked up from germline, CDR1 is LNHNV and CDR2 is YYDKDF (reference sequence). V was clipped by 3 bases and J by 7 bases; unmatched bases: 6.